A selection of T cell receptor beta chains follows, all from one sample in a study of cytomegalovirus exposure and HLA in healthy donors. TCRdb's copy holds only in-frame clones and misses some; the assay was immunoSEQ multiplex PCR. The top ten clones hold roughly 6% of a sample with approximately 160,000 clones, roughly 90% of them seen once. Source material: PBMCs. These receptors were collected from a woman aged 30 to 39 in good health and CMV-seronegative. CDR3s include the opening cysteine and the closing phenylalanine or tryptophan. Each record gives: D gene, V gene, J gene, clone size, CDR3 DNA, CDR3 protein. D genes are given only for firm matches. The size of a clone is reported for some rows only, either as once, few or many, or as a class for expanded clones.

-	TRBV29-1	TRBJ1-1	-	TGCAGCGCCGGACAGATGGGGGGCACTGAAGCTTTCTTT	CSAGQMGGTEAFF
-	TRBV10-2	TRBJ1-1	-	TGCGCCAGCAGTGAGGGCAACTTGAACACTGAAGCTTTCTTT	CASSEGNLNTEAFF
TRBD2	TRBV5-1	TRBJ2-1	-	TGCGCCAGCAGCCGACTAGCGGGATCCACCTACAATGAGCAGTTCTTC	CASSRLAGSTYNEQFF
-	TRBV25-1	TRBJ1-4	once	TGTGCCAGCAGTGAATTTGGGGTTAAGAGGGAAAAACTGTTTTTT	CASSEFGVKREKLFF
-	TRBV7-9	TRBJ2-3	-	TGTGCCAGCAGCACCTCACTAGGCGATACGCAGTATTTT	CASSTSLGDTQYF
TRBD2	TRBV5-6	TRBJ2-2	once	TGTGCCAGCAGCTACAGGACTAGCTTTACCGGGGAGCTGTTTTTT	CASSYRTSFTGELFF
-	TRBV27	TRBJ2-1	-	TGTGCCAGCAGCTCGGGTCTCGGGGTGAGGAATGAGCAGTTCTTC	CASSSGLGVRNEQFF
-	TRBV29-1	TRBJ2-5	-	TGCAGCGTTTTGGGGGAGCTAGGGGAGACCCAGTACTTC	CSVLGELGETQYF
TRBD1	TRBV5-1	TRBJ2-5	-	TGCGCCAGCAGCTTCTCCGTGGGGACAGGGCAAGAGACCCAGTACTTC	CASSFSVGTGQETQYF
-	TRBV15	TRBJ1-3	-	TGTGCCACCAGCATGTCTCGGGAACGCTCTGGAAACACCATATATTTT	CATSMSRERSGNTIYF
-	TRBV10-3	TRBJ2-4	-	TGTGCCACCCTGGGCCAAAACATTCAGTACTTC	CATLGQNIQYF
-	TRBV6-6	TRBJ1-6	-	TGTGCCAGCAGTTACGGGCGGGACATCCCTTCACCCCTCCACTTT	CASSYGRDIPSPLHF
-	TRBV20-1	TRBJ1-2	-	TGCAGTCTCAACTATGGCTACACCTTC	CSLNYGYTF
TRBD2	TRBV7-6	TRBJ2-1	-	TGTGCCAGCAGCTTAGCGCGGGAGGGGGGACACAATGAGCAGTTCTTC	CASSLAREGGHNEQFF
TRBD2	TRBV6-6	TRBJ2-1	once	TGTGCCAGCAATGGACTAGCGGGGAGATACAATGAGCAGTTCTTC	CASNGLAGRYNEQFF
-	TRBV15	TRBJ2-5	-	TGTGCCACCAGCAGAAGATACCAAGAGACCCAGTACTTC	CATSRRYQETQYF
TRBD2	TRBV13	TRBJ2-7	few	TGTGCCAGCAGCAGCCGACTAGCGGCCTACGAGCAGTACTTC	CASSSRLAAYEQYF
-	TRBV28	TRBJ1-5	-	TGTGCCAGCAGTTCCACAGGTCATCAGCCCCAGCATTTT	CASSSTGHQPQHF
-	TRBV28	TRBJ1-2	-	TGTGCCAGCAGTTCGGGATCCTATGGCTACACCTTC	CASSSGSYGYTF
TRBD1	TRBV18	TRBJ1-2	-	TGTGCCAGCTCACCGGAACAGGGGCTTGGCTACACCTTC	CASSPEQGLGYTF
TRBD1	TRBV6-5	TRBJ2-7	once	TGTGCCAGCAGTCCGGGACAGGGAAAATACGAGCAGTACTTC	CASSPGQGKYEQYF
-	TRBV27	TRBJ2-1	-	TGTGCCAGCAGCGCCGACTTGTCTGAAGCCTACAATGAGCAGTTCTTC	CASSADLSEAYNEQFF
-	TRBV19	TRBJ1-5	-	TGTGCCAGTAGTATAGGTCGGGACACCTACAATCAGCCCCAGCATTTT	CASSIGRDTYNQPQHF
TRBD2	TRBV5-1	TRBJ2-1	-	TGCGCCAGCAGCTTGGCCCTAGCGGGAGGTAATGAGCAGTTCTTC	CASSLALAGGNEQFF
-	TRBV4-3	TRBJ2-1	-	TGCGCCAGCAGCCGTTACGGATCCTACAATGAGCAGTTCTTC	CASSRYGSYNEQFF
-	TRBV6-5	TRBJ2-5	few	TGTGCCAGCACTCCCCGCGGGACATCGGAGACCCAGTACTTC	CASTPRGTSETQYF
-	TRBV29-1	TRBJ2-5	-	TGCAGCGCCGACAGTCCCGCGGGGATATTCCAAGAGACCCAGTACTTC	CSADSPAGIFQETQYF
-	TRBV5-1	TRBJ2-3	-	TGCGCCAGCAGCTTGATAGCGTCTAGCACAGATACGCAGTATTTT	CASSLIASSTDTQYF
TRBD2	TRBV7-3	TRBJ2-3	-	TGTGCCAGCAGCTTAGCCGCCGGGACTAGCGGACTAGATACGCAGTATTTT	CASSLAAGTSGLDTQYF
-	TRBV7-8	TRBJ2-1	-	TGTGCCAGCAGCTTAAGACGGTACAATGAGCAGTTCTTC	CASSLRRYNEQFF
TRBD2	TRBV7-3	TRBJ2-2	-	TGTGCCAGCAGCTCAACGCGACTAGCGGGGAACACCGGGGAGCTGTTTTTT	CASSSTRLAGNTGELFF
TRBD1	TRBV6-1	TRBJ2-7	-	TGTGCCAGCCGGGACAGGGGGAGTCGGGGCTACGAGCAGTACTTC	CASRDRGSRGYEQYF
-	TRBV28	TRBJ1-1	once	TGTGCCAGCACTCAATCGGGTTCCGAAGCTTTCTTT	CASTQSGSEAFF
TRBD2	TRBV28	TRBJ2-7	-	TGTGCCAGCAGTTTCCTTATAGGCGCTAGCGGGAGGGCGAGCTCCTACGAGCAGTACTTC	CASSFLIGASGRASSYEQYF
-	TRBV9	TRBJ1-6	-	TGTGCCAGCAGCGTCGGAGTTGAGGGATATAATTCACCCCTCCACTTT	CASSVGVEGYNSPLHF
TRBD1	TRBV10-3	TRBJ1-2	-	TGTGCCATCAGTGCAGGGACAGGGGACTATGGCTACACCTTC	CAISAGTGDYGYTF
TRBD1	TRBV6-1	TRBJ1-5	-	TGTGCCAGCAGTGACGTGACAGGGGCATACAATCAGCCCCAGCATTTT	CASSDVTGAYNQPQHF
-	TRBV5-1	TRBJ2-7	-	TGCGCCAGCAGCTTGGCCGGGGGAATCGGCAACGAGCAGTACTTC	CASSLAGGIGNEQYF
-	TRBV19	TRBJ1-4	-	TGTGCCAGTAGTATCCTGGACAGTGAAAAACTGTTTTTT	CASSILDSEKLFF
-	TRBV7-3	TRBJ2-3	-	TGTGCCAGCAGCTTGGTTGGGTTTGCAGATACGCAGTATTTT	CASSLVGFADTQYF
-	TRBV7-3	TRBJ2-1	-	TGTGCCAGCAGCTCAGCGACTAGATACGTGCAGTTCTTC	CASSSATRYVQFF
TRBD1	TRBV10-3	TRBJ2-7	-	TGTGCCATCAACCCGGACAGGGGGGACGAGCAGTACTTC	CAINPDRGDEQYF
-	TRBV4-3	TRBJ2-4	-	TGCGCCAGCAGCCAAGATTTTCCGGGCAGGGGAGCCAAAAACATTCAGTACTTC	CASSQDFPGRGAKNIQYF
TRBD2	TRBV7-9	TRBJ2-7	-	TGTGCCAGCAGCTTGAGTCGAGTAGCGGGAGGTCTCGAGCAGTACTTC	CASSLSRVAGGLEQYF
TRBD2	TRBV5-4	TRBJ2-1	-	TGTGCCAGCAGACGTAGCGGGGGCCCCCCCTACAATGAGCAGTTCTTC	CASRRSGGPPYNEQFF
-	TRBV4-3	TRBJ1-1	once	TGCGCCAGCGCCCTATTCGGAGGTGAAGCTTTCTTT	CASALFGGEAFF
TRBD1	TRBV29-1	TRBJ2-7	-	TGCAGCAAACAGGGGAAACTCCACGAGCAGTACTTC	CSKQGKLHEQYF
-	TRBV6-6	TRBJ1-1	many	TGTGCCAGCAGTGGACCTGGAACCCCGACTGAAGCTTTCTTT	CASSGPGTPTEAFF
-	TRBV4-2	TRBJ2-2	once	TGTGCCAGCAGCCAAGATGTTGCAGGAGGGTTCCGTATTCCCGGGGAGCTGTTTTTT	CASSQDVAGGFRIPGELFF
-	TRBV30	TRBJ2-7	-	TGTGCCTGGAGTCCCATGACTGTAACCTACGAGCAGTACTTC	CAWSPMTVTYEQYF
TRBD2	TRBV9	TRBJ2-2	-	TGTGCCAGCAGCCTAGGGGGCACTAGCGGGAGGAACACCGGGGAGCTGTTTTTT	CASSLGGTSGRNTGELFF
-	TRBV6-5	TRBJ1-4	-	TGTGCCAGCACTTTCTACGCAACTAATGAAAAACTGTTTTTT	CASTFYATNEKLFF
-	TRBV6-5	TRBJ2-4	-	TGTGCCAGCAGGGCCGGGACCTCCAAAAACATTCAGTACTTC	CASRAGTSKNIQYF
TRBD2	TRBV7-2	TRBJ2-1	-	TGTGCCAGCAGCTGGGGACTAGCGGGGTACAATGAGCAGTTCTTC	CASSWGLAGYNEQFF
-	TRBV27	TRBJ2-3	-	TGTGCCAGCAGCCCCTGGAGCACAGATACGCAGTATTTT	CASSPWSTDTQYF
TRBD2	TRBV7-6	TRBJ2-3	few	TGTGCCAGCAAACGGATAGCGGGAGATACTGATACGCAGTATTTT	CASKRIAGDTDTQYF